This note documents a single T cell receptor (beta chain) sequence. The antigen remains undetermined. The data are from a study of OX40 agonist ivuxolimab in advanced cancers. Assay used: immunoSEQ multiplex PCR; TCRdb lists only in-frame clones, some missing. The sample includes roughly 63,000 clones, 75% to 90% of them seen just once. Blood sampling was done at baseline, cycle 4 day 1, and cycle 7 day 1. Study results and limitations: Partial responders at 0.1-3.0 mg/kg had among the lowest clonal expansion.

Looked up from germline, CDR1 is MRHNA and CDR2 is SNTAGT. The CDR3 sequence is 16 residues long. Trimming removed 4 bases at V and 5 bases at J, with 18 bases between. V is TRBV6-4 and J is TRBJ2-1; D may be TRBD1 or TRBD2 (6 bases each). The starting material was CD4+ or CD8+ T cells sorted from blood, obtained in a trial of the OX40 agonist ivuxolimab. The clonotype was recovered from an adult with an advanced solid tumor such as melanoma, head and neck, liver or kidney cancer. This chain's CDR3 is CASSARRGGSNNEQFF. The CDR3 DNA is TGTGCCAGCAGTGCAAGAAGAGGGGGGAGCAACAATGAGCAGTTCTTC.